The following is a T cell receptor (beta chain) sequence with its context. What it binds is not known. About 30,000 T cell genomes (approximately 190 ng DNA) went into each sorted-subset replicate. Original processing methods: Filtering differed since immunoSEQ provided only junctions, with no quality scores. Sequencing was performed with immunoSEQ multiplex PCR; in TCRdb, only in-frame clones are kept and a portion is missing. V, J and clone size derive from that table, while D and trimming were established from the DNA sequence. The data contain about 2 million clones, 85% to 95% of them singletons. The data are from a study of shared clonotypes between healthy human individuals. Germline CDR1 reads SGHTA; CDR2 reads FQGNSA. With 5 bases clipped from V and 6 bases from J, the junction kept 8 bases outside the gene matches. The CDR3 loop spans 16 amino acids. Regarding the study as a whole: Large sequencing depth failed to make sorted-subset sequencing complete, rarefaction showed.

This sequence was found in a man between 18 and 35 years old in good health. Sequenced: naive CD4+ T cells sorted from blood. Indicated subset: CD45RA+ positively selected. V usage is TRBV7-2 and J usage is TRBJ2-2; TRBD1 aligns across 11 bases. The CDR3 loop is CASSPGTGGLAGELFF. The DNA of the CDR3 is TGTGCCAGCAGCCCAGGGACAGGGGGACTCGCCGGGGAGCTGTTTTTT.